This T cell receptor (beta chain) was profiled in a study of cytomegalovirus exposure and HLA in healthy donors. Study-level results: Serostatus for CMV was the only available immune exposure information. Whilst most TCR sequences proved rare, a subset of public TCRs occurred across many donors. Earlier findings revealed that most TCR beta V segments proved productive either about 87% or about 30% of the time. Reports indicate that TCR beta sequences accurately predicted the HLA-A and HLA-B alleles of most subjects.

Per the germline V gene, CDR1 is LNHDA and CDR2 is SQIVND (reference sequence). CDR3 length: 13 amino acids. Primers: 60 Vbeta forward and 13 Jbeta reverse. Using immunoSEQ multiplex PCR, the repertoire was profiled, and TCRdb retains in-frame clones only, with some absent. The sample consists of roughly 140,000 clones, approximately 86% of them appearing once. Comments on this clone: Its antigen is currently unknown.

Sequenced input: PBMCs. The sequence came from a woman in her forties or fifties in good health and CMV-seropositive. The chain links TRBV19 to TRBJ2-5, with 7 bases that match TRBD2. The DNA end favors TRBJ2-7, so the J call may be wrong. CDR3 loop: CASRMAGVYEQYF. As DNA, the CDR3 is TGTGCCAGTAGGATGGCGGGGGTCTACGAGCAGTACTTC.